The 21 T cell receptor beta chains below were found in one sample sequenced in a study of cytomegalovirus exposure and HLA in healthy donors. The PCR made use of 60 Vbeta and 13 Jbeta primers. Profiling relied on immunoSEQ multiplex PCR, and the TCRdb table lists in-frame clones only, not all of them. The table shows about 120,000 clones, with 77% occurring only once. Sequencing was carried out using PBMCs. The receptors derive from a man aged 18 to 30 in good health and CMV-seropositive.

This clone turned up a few times. As DNA, the CDR3 is TGTGCCAGCAGCTGGGACTATTCCCCAGATAACTATGGCTACACCTTC. It translates to CASSWDYSPDNYGYTF. The chain joins TRBV7-9 to TRBJ1-2; tentative D call: TRBD1 (5 bases). With 4 bases removed from V and 1 base from J, the gap between germline ends came to 16 bases. The CDR3 has 16 amino acids. Germline CDR1 is SEHNR and CDR2 is FQNEAQ (reference sequence). The full variable domain, its missing parts supplied by reference TRBV7-9 and TRBJ1-2, is DTGVSQNPRHKITKRGQNVTFRCDPISEHNRLYWYRQTLGQGPEFLTYFQNEAQLEKSRLLSDRFSAERPKGSFSTLEIQRTEQGDSAMYLCASSWDYSPDNYGYTFGSGTRLTVV.

The genes are TRBV7-8 and TRBJ1-6, with TRBD1 as a possible D gene (5 bases). V lost 1 base, J lost 8 bases, and 9 bases lay in between. From germline, CDR1 is SGHVS and CDR2 FQNEAQ. The CDR3 runs to 14 residues. The CDR3 DNA follows: TGTGCCAGCAGCTTAGTAGGGGTTTATTCACCCCTCCACTTT. Translation: CASSLVGVYSPLHF.

The chain joins TRBV5-1 to TRBJ2-3, with 8 nucleotides matching TRBD2. The germline V gene encodes CDR1 SGHRS and CDR2 YFSETQ. Trimming at V came to 9 bases and at J to 6 bases, leaving 15 bases not matched to a gene. The CDR3 covers 15 residues. CDR3 DNA sequence: TGCGCCACCAACGTTCCAAGCGGGAGTCGTGATACGCAGTATTTT. Protein sequence: CATNVPSGSRDTQYF.

Many counts were recorded for this clone. The V and J genes are TRBV7-9 and TRBJ1-1; 10 positions match TRBD1. The germline V gene encodes CDR1 SEHNR and CDR2 FQNEAQ (reference sequence). V dropped 5 bases and J dropped 3; count of bases not matched to a gene: 6. CDR3 length equals 15 residues. In DNA, the CDR3 is TGTGCCAGCAGCCCAGACAGGGGGCTGGACACTGAAGCTTTCTTT. It is translated as CASSPDRGLDTEAFF.

This clone was picked up one time. V and J are TRBV2 and TRBJ1-4; D gene unclear. Germline lookup yields CDR1 SNHLY and CDR2 FYNNEI. V was trimmed by 6 bases and J by 3 bases, leaving 11 bases between them. This CDR3 is built from 14 residues. CDR3 in DNA: TGTGCCAGCAGCTTTCTGGAGTCTAATGAAAAACTGTTTTTT. It specifies CASSFLESNEKLFF.

The J gene is TRBJ1-6, the V gene TRBV5-4; D not resolved. CDR3 length: 14 amino acids. Per germline, CDR1 SGHNT and CDR2 YYREEE (reference sequence). Trimming removed 2 bases at V and 10 bases at J, with 13 bases between. The CDR3 DNA reads TGTGCCAGCAGCTTACCGGGAATTTGGTCACCCCTCCACTTT. Translation: CASSLPGIWSPLHF.

In the case of this clone: Other DNA sequences from this sample encode an identical CDR3 as well. This chain connects TRBV27 to TRBJ2-2, with a tentative D call TRBD2 (6 bases). The germline V gene has CDR1 MNHEY and CDR2 SMNVEV (reference sequence). This CDR3 region has 14 residues. The V and J ends lost 4 bases and 4 bases respectively, with 10 bases between them. CDR3 sequence: CASSSLAGTGELFF. Here the CDR3 DNA reads TGTGCCAGCAGTTCACTAGCTGGCACCGGGGAGCTGTTTTTT.

V gene TRBV19 combines with J gene TRBJ2-7, with TRBD1 matching 9 bases. The V gene end was trimmed by 6 bases and the J gene end by 3 bases; junction bases not matched to a gene: 9. CDR3 size: 15 residues. Germline CDR1 is LNHDA and CDR2 is SQIVND (reference sequence). As DNA, the CDR3 is TGTGCCAGTAGCCATACAGGGGGCGCTATCTACGAGCAGTACTTC. It encodes CASSHTGGAIYEQYF.

This chain links TRBV19 with TRBJ1-3; perhaps TRBD1 as D (6 bases). Germline values: CDR1 LNHDA, CDR2 SQIVND (reference sequence). The ends were cut back, 7 bases at V and 1 base at J, with 14 bases in the middle. This CDR3 is built from 15 residues. CDR3 bases: TGTGCCAGTACCTTCTACGGACAGTCTGGAAACACCATATATTTT. Its protein is CASTFYGQSGNTIYF.

V gene TRBV19 combines with J gene TRBJ1-2; the match to TRBD1 covers 8 bases. The CDR3 has 14 residues. V dropped 3 bases and J dropped 4; count of bases not matched to a gene: 4. Looked up from germline, CDR1 is LNHDA and CDR2 is SQIVND (reference sequence). The DNA of the CDR3 is TGTGCCAGTAGTATGACAGGGGCCCTCTATGGCTACACCTTC. As protein: CASSMTGALYGYTF.

This chain joins TRBV29-1 and TRBJ2-7; tentatively, D is TRBD2 (7 bases). V was trimmed by 7 bases and J by 0 bases, leaving 16 bases between them. Germline V CDR1 and CDR2: SQVTM, ANQGSEA. The CDR3 sequence is 14 residues long. This CDR3 reads CSAAGGPGSYEQYF. Here the CDR3 DNA reads TGCAGCGCCGCCGGGGGGCCCGGCTCCTACGAGCAGTACTTC.

The chain employs TRBV4-2 and TRBJ1-1; a possible D gene is TRBD1 (6 bases). This CDR3 is 11 amino acids long. Germline lookup yields CDR1 LGHNA and CDR2 YNFKEQ. V was clipped by 3 bases and J by 10 bases, with 9 bases between them. The CDR3 protein is CASSQLGAAFF. DNA for the CDR3: TGTGCCAGCAGCCAGTTGGGGGCAGCTTTCTTT.

The gene calls are TRBV7-9 and TRBJ2-7; the D gene is possibly TRBD1 (6 bases). The ends were cut back, 5 bases at V and 2 bases at J, with 13 bases in the middle. From germline, CDR1 is SEHNR and CDR2 FQNEAQ (reference sequence). The CDR3 has 14 amino acids. DNA of the CDR3: TGTGCCAGCAGCCCGGGACACCAGACCTACGAGCAGTACTTC. This translates into CASSPGHQTYEQYF.

The chain carries TRBV9 and TRBJ1-5; D unclear. Trimming pared 3 bases from V and 7 bases from J, leaving 14 bases between. The length of the CDR3 is 14 residues. Germline CDR1 is SGDLS and CDR2 is YYNGEE. Here the CDR3 reads CASSAGWVGQPQHF. The CDR3 nucleotides read TGTGCCAGCAGCGCCGGCTGGGTCGGGCAGCCCCAGCATTTT.

With regard to this clone: The junction departs from the called germline gene at one end, perhaps through a read error. The rearrangement links TRBV6-5 to TRBJ2-6; the D gene is possibly TRBD1 (5 bases). The germline CDR1 and CDR2 sequences are MNHEY and SVGAGI. The CDR3 contains 13 residues. The CDR3 bases are TGTGCCAGCAGTTACGCTGGGGCCAACGGCCTGACTTTC. Residues: CASSYAGANGLTF.

The chain joins TRBV7-5 to TRBJ1-1. TRBV7-5 is labeled a pseudogene. This CDR3 has 11 residues. The CDR3, as DNA: TGTGCCCAACGGGTAGATGTTGAAGCTTTCTTT. It codes for CAQRVDVEAFF.

This sequence joins TRBV19 and TRBJ1-5; possibly TRBD1 for D (6 bases). The CDR3 covers 13 residues. Germline CDR1 LNHDA, CDR2 SQIVND (reference sequence). Deletions cut 6 bases from V and 3 bases from J, with 9 bases between. CDR3 amino acids: CASSGQFNQPQHF. CDR3 in DNA: TGTGCCAGTAGCGGACAGTTCAATCAGCCCCAGCATTTT.

The gene calls are TRBV28 and TRBJ2-5; 13 bases line up with TRBD2. J gave up 5 bases and V 6 bases, and 12 bases lay outside the gene matches. The CDR3 has 17 residues. The germline V gene has CDR1 MDHEN and CDR2 SYDVKM. The CDR3 reads CASSLGLAGAHGETQYF. CDR3 nucleotides: TGTGCCAGCAGCCTTGGACTAGCGGGGGCCCATGGGGAGACCCAGTACTTC.

The V gene is TRBV5-1, the J gene TRBJ1-1; perhaps TRBD1 as D (6 bases). CDR3 length: 14 residues. In germline, CDR1 is SGHRS, CDR2 YFSETQ. V was clipped by 2 bases and J by 4 bases, with 12 bases between them. In DNA, the CDR3 is TGCGCCAGCAGCTTCAGGGGTTTTGGCACTGAAGCTTTCTTT. It codes for CASSFRGFGTEAFF.

This clone was picked up one time. This chain links TRBV7-8 with TRBJ2-5; maybe TRBD1 (6 bases). TRBJ2-7 explains the end of the DNA better; the J call may be wrong. This CDR3 region has 15 residues. The germline V gene has CDR1 SGHVS and CDR2 FQNEAQ. This chain's CDR3 is CASSGWTESSYEQYF. In nucleotides, the CDR3 is TGTGCCAGCAGCGGGTGGACAGAGTCCTCCTACGAGCAGTACTTC.

V and J are TRBV7-9 and TRBJ1-1, with 9 bases fitting TRBD1. The CDR3 covers 15 residues. Looked up from germline, CDR1 is SEHNR and CDR2 is FQNEAQ (reference sequence). The V segment lost 5 bases and the J segment 7 bases; nucleotides outside the gene matches: 11. CDR3: CASSRGGTGSYEAFF. The CDR3 DNA follows: TGTGCCAGCAGCCGGGGGGGGACAGGGAGTTATGAAGCTTTCTTT.